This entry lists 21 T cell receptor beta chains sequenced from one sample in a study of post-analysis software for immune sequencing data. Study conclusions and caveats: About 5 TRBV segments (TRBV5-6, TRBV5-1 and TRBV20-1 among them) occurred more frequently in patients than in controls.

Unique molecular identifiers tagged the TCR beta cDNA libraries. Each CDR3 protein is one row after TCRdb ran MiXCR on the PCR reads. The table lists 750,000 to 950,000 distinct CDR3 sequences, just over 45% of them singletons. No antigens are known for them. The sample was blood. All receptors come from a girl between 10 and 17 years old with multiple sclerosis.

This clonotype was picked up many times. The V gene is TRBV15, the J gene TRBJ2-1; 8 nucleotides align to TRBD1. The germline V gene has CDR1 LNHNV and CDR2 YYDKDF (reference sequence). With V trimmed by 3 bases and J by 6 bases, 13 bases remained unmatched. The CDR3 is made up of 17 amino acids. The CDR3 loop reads CATSRLTGTGWSNEQFF. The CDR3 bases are TGTGCCACCAGCAGGCTTACCGGGACAGGTTGGAGCAATGAGCAGTTCTTC.

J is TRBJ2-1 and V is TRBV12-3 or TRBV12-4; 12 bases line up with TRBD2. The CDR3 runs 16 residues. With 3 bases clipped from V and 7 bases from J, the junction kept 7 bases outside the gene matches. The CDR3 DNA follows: TGTGCCAGCAGTTTCGCACGACTAGCGGGGGCGAATGAGCAGTTCTTC. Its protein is CASSFARLAGANEQFF.

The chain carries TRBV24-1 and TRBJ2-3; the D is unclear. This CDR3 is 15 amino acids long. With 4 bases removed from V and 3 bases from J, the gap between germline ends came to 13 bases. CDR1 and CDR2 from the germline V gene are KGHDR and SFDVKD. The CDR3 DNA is TGTGCCACCAGTGACGCCAGGCGGCCTACAGATACGCAGTATTTT. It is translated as CATSDARRPTDTQYF.

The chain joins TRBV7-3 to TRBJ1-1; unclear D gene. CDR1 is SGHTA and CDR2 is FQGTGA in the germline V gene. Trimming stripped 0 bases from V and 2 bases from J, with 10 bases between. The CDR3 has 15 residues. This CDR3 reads CASSLTGGLNTEAFF. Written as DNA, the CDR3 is TGTGCCAGCAGCTTAACGGGAGGTCTCAACACTGAAGCTTTCTTT.

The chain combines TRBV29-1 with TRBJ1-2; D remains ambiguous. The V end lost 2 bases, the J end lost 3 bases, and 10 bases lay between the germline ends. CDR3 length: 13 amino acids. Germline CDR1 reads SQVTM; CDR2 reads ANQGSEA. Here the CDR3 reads CSVEWAEYYGYTF. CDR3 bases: TGCAGCGTTGAATGGGCAGAATACTATGGCTACACCTTC.

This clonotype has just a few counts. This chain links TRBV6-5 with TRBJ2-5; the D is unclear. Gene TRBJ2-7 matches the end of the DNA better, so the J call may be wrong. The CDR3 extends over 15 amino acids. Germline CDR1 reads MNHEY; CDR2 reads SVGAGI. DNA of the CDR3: TGTGCCAGCAGTTATATCCGCACTTGGAGACACGAGCAGTACTTC. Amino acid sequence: CASSYIRTWRHEQYF.

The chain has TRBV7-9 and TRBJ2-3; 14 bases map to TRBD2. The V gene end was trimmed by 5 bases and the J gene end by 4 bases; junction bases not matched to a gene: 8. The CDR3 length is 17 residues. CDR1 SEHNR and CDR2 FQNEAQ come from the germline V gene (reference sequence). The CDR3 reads CASSVMTSGRGSDTQYF. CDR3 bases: TGTGCCAGCAGCGTAATGACTAGCGGGAGGGGGTCAGATACGCAGTATTTT.

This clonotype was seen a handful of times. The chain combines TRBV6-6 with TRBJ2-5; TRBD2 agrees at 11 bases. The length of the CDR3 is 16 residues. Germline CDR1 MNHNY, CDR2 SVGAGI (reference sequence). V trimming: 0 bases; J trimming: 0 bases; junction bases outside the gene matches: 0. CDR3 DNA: TGTGCCAGCAGTTACTCGACTAGCGGGAACCAAGAGACCCAGTACTTC. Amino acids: CASSYSTSGNQETQYF.

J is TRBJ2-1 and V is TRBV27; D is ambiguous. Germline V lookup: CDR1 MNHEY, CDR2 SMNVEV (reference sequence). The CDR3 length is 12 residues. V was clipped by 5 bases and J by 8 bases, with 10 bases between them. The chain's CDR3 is CASSPGRDEQFF. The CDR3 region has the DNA TGTGCCAGCAGTCCCGGAAGGGATGAGCAGTTCTTC.

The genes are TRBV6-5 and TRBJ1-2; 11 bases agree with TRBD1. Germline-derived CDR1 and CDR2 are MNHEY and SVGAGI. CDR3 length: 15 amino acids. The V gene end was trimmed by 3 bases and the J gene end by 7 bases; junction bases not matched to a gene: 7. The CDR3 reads CASSYGAGTGGGYTF. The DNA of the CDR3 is TGTGCCAGCAGTTATGGAGCCGGGACAGGGGGTGGCTACACCTTC.

CDR3 nucleotide sequence: TGTGCCAGCAGTTTATCCGGGGGCAGAGGTACAACTAATGAAAAACTGTTTTTT. The encoded protein is CASSLSGGRGTTNEKLFF. The genes are TRBV27 and TRBJ1-4; tentative D call: TRBD1 (6 bases). In germline, CDR1 is MNHEY, CDR2 SMNVEV (reference sequence). Trimming stripped 0 bases from V and 0 bases from J, with 14 bases between. This CDR3 is 18 amino acids long.

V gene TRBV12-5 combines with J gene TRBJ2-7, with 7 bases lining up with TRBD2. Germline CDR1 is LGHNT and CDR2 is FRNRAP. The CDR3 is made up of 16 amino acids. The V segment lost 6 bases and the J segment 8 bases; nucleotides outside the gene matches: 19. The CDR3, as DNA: TGTGCTAGTGGGGAAGAGGTAGCGGGTCCTCGTGGGAAGCAGTACTTC. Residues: CASGEEVAGPRGKQYF.

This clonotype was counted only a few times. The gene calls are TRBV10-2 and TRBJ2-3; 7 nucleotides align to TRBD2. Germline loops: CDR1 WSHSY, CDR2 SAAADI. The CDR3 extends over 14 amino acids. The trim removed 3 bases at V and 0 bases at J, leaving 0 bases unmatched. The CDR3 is CASSDSGSTDTQYF. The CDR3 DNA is TGCGCCAGCAGTGATAGCGGGAGCACAGATACGCAGTATTTT.

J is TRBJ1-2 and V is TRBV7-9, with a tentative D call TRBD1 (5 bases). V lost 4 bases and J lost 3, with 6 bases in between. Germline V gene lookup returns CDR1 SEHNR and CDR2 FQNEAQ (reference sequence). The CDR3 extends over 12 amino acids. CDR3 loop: CASSSRDYGYTF. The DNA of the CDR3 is TGTGCCAGCAGCTCCAGGGACTATGGCTACACCTTC. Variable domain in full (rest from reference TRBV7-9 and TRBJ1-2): DTGVSQNPRHKITKRGQNVTFRCDPISEHNRLYWYRQTLGQGPEFLTYFQNEAQLEKSRLLSDRFSAERPKGSFSTLEIQRTEQGDSAMYLCASSSRDYGYTFGSGTRLTVV.

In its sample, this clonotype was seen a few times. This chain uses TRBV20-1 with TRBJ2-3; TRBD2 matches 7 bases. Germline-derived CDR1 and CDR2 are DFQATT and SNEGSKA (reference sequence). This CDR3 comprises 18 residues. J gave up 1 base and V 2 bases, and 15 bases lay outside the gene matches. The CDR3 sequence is CSARHIGGGGGGTDTQYF. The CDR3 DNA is TGCAGTGCTAGACATATTGGCGGCGGGGGAGGAGGCACAGATACGCAGTATTTT.

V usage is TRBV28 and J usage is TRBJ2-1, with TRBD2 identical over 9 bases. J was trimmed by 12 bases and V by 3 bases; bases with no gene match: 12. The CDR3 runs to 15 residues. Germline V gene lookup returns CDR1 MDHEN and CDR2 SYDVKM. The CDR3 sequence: CASSFPAGGPLWQFF. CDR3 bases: TGTGCCAGCAGTTTCCCCGCGGGAGGGCCCCTCTGGCAGTTCTTC. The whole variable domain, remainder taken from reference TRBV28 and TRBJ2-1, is DVKVTQSSRYLVKRTGEKVFLECVQDMDHENMFWYRQDPGLGLRLIYFSYDVKMKEKGDIPEGYSVSREKKERFSLILESASTNQTSMYLCASSFPAGGPLWQFFGPGTRLTVL.

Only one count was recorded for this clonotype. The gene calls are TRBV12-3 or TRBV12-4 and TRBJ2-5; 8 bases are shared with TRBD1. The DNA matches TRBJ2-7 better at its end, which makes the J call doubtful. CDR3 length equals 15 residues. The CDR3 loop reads CASSFRGQGPYEQYF. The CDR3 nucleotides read TGTGCCAGCAGTTTTCGTGGACAGGGTCCCTACGAGCAGTACTTC.

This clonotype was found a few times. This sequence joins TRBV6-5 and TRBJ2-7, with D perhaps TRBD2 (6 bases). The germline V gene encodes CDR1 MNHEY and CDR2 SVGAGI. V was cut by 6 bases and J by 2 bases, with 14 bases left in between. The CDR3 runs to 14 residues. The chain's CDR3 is CASSTRDFTYEQYF. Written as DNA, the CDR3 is TGTGCCAGCAGCACCCGGGACTTCACCTACGAGCAGTACTTC.

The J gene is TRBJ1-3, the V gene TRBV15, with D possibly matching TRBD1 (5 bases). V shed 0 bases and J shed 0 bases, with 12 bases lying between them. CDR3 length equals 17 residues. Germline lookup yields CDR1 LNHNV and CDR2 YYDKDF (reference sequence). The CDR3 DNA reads TGTGCCACCAGCAGAGATCTTCGACAGTCCTCTGGAAACACCATATATTTT. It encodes CATSRDLRQSSGNTIYF.

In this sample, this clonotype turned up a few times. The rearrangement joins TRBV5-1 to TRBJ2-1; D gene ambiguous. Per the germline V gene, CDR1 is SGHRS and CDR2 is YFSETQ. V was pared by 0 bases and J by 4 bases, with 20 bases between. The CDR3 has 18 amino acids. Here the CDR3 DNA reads TGCGCCAGCAGCTTGGCCGGTTCCCGAACGTCGATTTACAATGAGCAGTTCTTC. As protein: CASSLAGSRTSIYNEQFF. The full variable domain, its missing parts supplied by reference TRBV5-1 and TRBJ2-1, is KAGVTQTPRYLIKTRGQQVTLSCSPISGHRSVSWYQQTPGQGLQFLFEYFSETQRNKGNFPGRFSGRQFSNSRSEMNVSTLELGDSALYLCASSLAGSRTSIYNEQFFGPGTRLTVL.

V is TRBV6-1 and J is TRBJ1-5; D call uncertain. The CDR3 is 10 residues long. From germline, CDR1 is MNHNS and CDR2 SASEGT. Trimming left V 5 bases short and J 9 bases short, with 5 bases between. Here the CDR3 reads CASSSRPQHF. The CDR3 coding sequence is TGTGCCAGCAGTTCAAGGCCCCAGCATTTT.